Included here is one TCR beta chain sequence, with context. These data originate in a study of blood T cell repertoires in COVID-19. Trimming removed 0 bases from V and 6 bases from J, with 14 bases in between. Germline CDR1 MNHEY, CDR2 SVGAGI. This CDR3 is built from 15 residues. Those who participated ranged in age from 18 to 89 years and resided in about two dozen US areas. Participants' own reports of clinical history determined their cohort assignment. Sequencing was performed with immunoSEQ multiplex PCR; in TCRdb, only in-frame clones are kept and a portion is missing. The repertoire holds 250,000 to 300,000 clones, with approximately 79% as singletons.

Material: PBMCs or T cells enriched from blood (not recorded which). This chain links TRBV6-5 with TRBJ1-2; D may be TRBD1 (5 bases). This clonotype was sampled from a man aged 25-45 years with acute COVID-19. The CDR3 DNA follows: TGTGCCAGCAGTTACTCAGGGGCCTCCGTGGATGGCTACACCTTC. This gives the protein CASSYSGASVDGYTF.